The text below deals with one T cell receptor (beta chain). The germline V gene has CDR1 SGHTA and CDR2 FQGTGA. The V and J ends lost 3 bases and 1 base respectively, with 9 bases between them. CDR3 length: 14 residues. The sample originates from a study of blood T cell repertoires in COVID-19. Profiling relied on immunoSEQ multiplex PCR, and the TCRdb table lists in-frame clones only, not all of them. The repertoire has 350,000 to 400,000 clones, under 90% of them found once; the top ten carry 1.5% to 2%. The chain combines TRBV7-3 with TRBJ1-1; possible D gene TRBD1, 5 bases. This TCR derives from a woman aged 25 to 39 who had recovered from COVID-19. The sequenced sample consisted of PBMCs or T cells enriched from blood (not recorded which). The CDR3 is CASSFTGQNTEAFF. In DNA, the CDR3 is TGTGCCAGCAGCTTTACCGGACAGAACACTGAAGCTTTCTTT.